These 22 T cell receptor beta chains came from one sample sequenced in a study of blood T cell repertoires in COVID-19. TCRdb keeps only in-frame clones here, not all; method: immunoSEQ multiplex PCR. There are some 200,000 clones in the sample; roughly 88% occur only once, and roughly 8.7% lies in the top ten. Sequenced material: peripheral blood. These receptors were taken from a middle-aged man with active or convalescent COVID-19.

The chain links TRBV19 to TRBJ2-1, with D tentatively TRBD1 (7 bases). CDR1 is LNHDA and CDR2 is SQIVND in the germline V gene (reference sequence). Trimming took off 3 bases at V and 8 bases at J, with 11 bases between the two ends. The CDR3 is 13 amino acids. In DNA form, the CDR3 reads TGTGCCAGTAGTATCCAGGGGGGTTATGAGCAGTTCTTC. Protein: CASSIQGGYEQFF. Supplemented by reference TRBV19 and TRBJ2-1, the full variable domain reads DGGITQSPKYLFRKEGQNVTLSCEQNLNHDAMYWYRQDPGQGLRLIYYSQIVNDFQKGDIAEGYSVSREKKESFPLTVTSAQKNPTAFYLCASSIQGGYEQFFGPGTRLTVL.

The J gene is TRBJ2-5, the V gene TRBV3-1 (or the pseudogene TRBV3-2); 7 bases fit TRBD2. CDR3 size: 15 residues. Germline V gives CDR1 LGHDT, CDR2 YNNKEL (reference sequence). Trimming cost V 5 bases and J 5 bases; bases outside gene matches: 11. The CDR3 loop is CASSGFTGGWETQYF. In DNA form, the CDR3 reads TGTGCCAGCAGCGGGTTTACGGGAGGATGGGAGACCCAGTACTTC.

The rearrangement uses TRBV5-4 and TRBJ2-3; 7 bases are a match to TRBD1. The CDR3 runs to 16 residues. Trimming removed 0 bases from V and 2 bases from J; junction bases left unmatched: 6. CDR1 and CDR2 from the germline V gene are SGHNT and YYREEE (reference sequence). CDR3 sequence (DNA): TGTGCCAGCAGCTTGGGTTCAGGGGGAAACACAGATACGCAGTATTTT. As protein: CASSLGSGGNTDTQYF.

CDR3 region: CASSYRTVSNSPLHF. Written as DNA, the CDR3 is TGTGCCAGCAGTTACCGGACAGTCTCTAATTCACCCCTCCACTTT. This chain joins TRBV6-5 and TRBJ1-6; possibly TRBD1 for D (6 bases). Between the trimmed V and J ends, which lost 2 bases and 6 bases, there was a span of 11 bases. This CDR3 spans 15 amino acids. Germline V gives CDR1 MNHEY, CDR2 SVGAGI.

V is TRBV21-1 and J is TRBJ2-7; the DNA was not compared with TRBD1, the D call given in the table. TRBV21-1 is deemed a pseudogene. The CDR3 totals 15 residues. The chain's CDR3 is CASSNRQGAYYEQYF. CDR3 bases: TGTGCCAGCAGCAACAGACAGGGGGCTTACTACGAGCAGTACTTC.

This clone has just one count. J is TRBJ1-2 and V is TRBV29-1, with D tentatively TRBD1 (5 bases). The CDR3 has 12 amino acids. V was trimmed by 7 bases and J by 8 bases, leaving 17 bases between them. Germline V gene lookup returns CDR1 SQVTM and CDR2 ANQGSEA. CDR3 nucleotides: TGCAGCGGCTTAACAGGATCTGGGGGCTACACCTTC. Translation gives CSGLTGSGGYTF.

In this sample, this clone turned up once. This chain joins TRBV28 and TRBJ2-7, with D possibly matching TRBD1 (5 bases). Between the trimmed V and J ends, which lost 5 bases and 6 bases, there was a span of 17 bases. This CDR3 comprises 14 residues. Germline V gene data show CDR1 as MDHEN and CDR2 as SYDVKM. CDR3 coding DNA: TGTGCCAGCAGTATAGTGCAGGGAAGGGGCGAGCAGTACGTC. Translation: CASSIVQGRGEQYV.

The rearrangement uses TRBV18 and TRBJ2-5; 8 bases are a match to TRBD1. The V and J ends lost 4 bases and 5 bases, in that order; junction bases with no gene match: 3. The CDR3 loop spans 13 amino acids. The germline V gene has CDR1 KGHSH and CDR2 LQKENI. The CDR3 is CASSRDRGETQYF. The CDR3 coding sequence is TGTGCCAGCTCACGCGACAGGGGCGAGACCCAGTACTTC.

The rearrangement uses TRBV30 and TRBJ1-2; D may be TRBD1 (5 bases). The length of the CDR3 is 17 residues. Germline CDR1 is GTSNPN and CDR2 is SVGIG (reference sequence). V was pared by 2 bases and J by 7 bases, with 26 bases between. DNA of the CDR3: TGTGCCTGGAGTATTTGGGCAGGGTCGGGCTCCGCTAGTGGCTACACCTTC. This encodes CAWSIWAGSGSASGYTF.

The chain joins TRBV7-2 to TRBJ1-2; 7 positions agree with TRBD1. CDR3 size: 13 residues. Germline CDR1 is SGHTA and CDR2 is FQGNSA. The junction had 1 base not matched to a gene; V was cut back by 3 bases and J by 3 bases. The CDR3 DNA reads TGTGCCAGCAGCTTGACAGGGTACTATGGCTACACCTTC. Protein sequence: CASSLTGYYGYTF.

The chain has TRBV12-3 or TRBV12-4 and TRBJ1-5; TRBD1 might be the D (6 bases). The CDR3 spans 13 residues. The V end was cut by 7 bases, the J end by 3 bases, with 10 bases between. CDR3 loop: CASKYRDNQPQHF. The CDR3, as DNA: TGTGCCAGCAAATACAGGGACAATCAGCCCCAGCATTTT.

The CDR3 reads CASSLPFAVQRDTYEQYF. CDR3 DNA: TGTGCCAGCAGCTTACCGTTCGCCGTCCAGCGGGACACCTACGAGCAGTACTTC. The genes are TRBV7-9 and TRBJ2-7, with D possibly being TRBD2 (7 bases). The CDR3 is made up of 18 amino acids. In germline, CDR1 is SEHNR, CDR2 FQNEAQ (reference sequence). V lost 2 bases, J lost 2 bases, and 22 bases lay in between.

CDR3 protein: CASSQGWETQYF. Written as DNA, the CDR3 is TGTGCCAGCAGTCAGGGGTGGGAGACCCAGTACTTC. J is TRBJ2-5 and V is TRBV3-1 (or the pseudogene TRBV3-2); a weak D match, TRBD1 (6 bases). CDR3 size: 12 residues. In germline, CDR1 is LGHDT, CDR2 YNNKEL (reference sequence). V lost 6 bases, J lost 5 bases, and 10 bases lay in between.

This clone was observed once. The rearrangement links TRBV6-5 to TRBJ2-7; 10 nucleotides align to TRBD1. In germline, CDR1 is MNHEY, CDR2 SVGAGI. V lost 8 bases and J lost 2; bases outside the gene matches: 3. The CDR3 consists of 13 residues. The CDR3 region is CASRTGGTYEQYF. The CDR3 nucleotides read TGTGCCAGCCGGACAGGGGGAACCTACGAGCAGTACTTC.

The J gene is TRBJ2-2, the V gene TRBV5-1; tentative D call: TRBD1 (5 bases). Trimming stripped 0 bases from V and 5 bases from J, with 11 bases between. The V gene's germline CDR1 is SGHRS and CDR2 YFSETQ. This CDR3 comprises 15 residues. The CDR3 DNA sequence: TGCGCCAGCAGCTTGGATGCTCAGGGAACCGGGGAGCTGTTTTTT. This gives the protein CASSLDAQGTGELFF.

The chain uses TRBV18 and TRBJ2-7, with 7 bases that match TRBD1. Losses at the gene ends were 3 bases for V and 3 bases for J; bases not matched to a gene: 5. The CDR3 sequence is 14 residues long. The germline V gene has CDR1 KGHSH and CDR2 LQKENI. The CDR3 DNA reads TGTGCCAGCTCACCTCAGACAGGGTACTACGAGCAGTACTTC. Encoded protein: CASSPQTGYYEQYF.

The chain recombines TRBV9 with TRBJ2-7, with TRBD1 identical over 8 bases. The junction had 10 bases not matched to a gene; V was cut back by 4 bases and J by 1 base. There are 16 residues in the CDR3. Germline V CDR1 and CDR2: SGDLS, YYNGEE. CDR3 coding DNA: TGTGCCAGCAGCACACACGGGACAGGTGATTCCTACGAGCAGTACTTC. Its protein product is CASSTHGTGDSYEQYF.

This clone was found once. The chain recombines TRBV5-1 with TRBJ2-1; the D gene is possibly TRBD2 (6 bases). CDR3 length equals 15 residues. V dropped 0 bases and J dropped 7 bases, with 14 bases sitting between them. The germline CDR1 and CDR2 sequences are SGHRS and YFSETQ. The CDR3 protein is CASSLAGGEANEQFF. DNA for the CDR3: TGCGCCAGCAGCTTGGCTGGCGGGGAGGCGAATGAGCAGTTCTTC.

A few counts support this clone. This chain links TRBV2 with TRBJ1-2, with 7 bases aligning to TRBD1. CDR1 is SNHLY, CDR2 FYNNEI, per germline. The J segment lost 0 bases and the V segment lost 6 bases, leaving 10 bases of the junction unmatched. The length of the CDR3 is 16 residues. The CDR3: CASRPDRAPSNYGYTF. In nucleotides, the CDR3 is TGTGCCAGCAGGCCCGACAGGGCCCCTTCTAACTATGGCTACACCTTC.

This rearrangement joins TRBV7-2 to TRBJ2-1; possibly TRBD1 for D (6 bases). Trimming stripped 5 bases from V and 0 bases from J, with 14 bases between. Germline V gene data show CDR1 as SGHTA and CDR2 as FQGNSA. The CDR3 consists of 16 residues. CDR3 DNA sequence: TGTGCCAGCAGCCATGGGGGCGGGCGCTCCTACAATGAGCAGTTCTTC. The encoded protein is CASSHGGGRSYNEQFF.

The CDR3 sequence: CASSVGQIQETQYF. Here the CDR3 DNA reads TGTGCCAGCAGCGTTGGACAGATACAAGAGACCCAGTACTTC. The gene calls are TRBV2 and TRBJ2-5; TRBD1 might be the D (6 bases). The CDR3 runs to 14 residues. Germline V gives CDR1 SNHLY, CDR2 FYNNEI. Deletions cut 6 bases from V and 2 bases from J, with 13 bases between.

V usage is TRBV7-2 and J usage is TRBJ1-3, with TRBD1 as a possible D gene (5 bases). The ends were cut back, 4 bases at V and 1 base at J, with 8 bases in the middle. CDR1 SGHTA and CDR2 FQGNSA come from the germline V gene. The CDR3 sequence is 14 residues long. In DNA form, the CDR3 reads TGTGCCAGCAGCTCGCAGGGTTCTGGAAACACCATATATTTT. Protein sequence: CASSSQGSGNTIYF.